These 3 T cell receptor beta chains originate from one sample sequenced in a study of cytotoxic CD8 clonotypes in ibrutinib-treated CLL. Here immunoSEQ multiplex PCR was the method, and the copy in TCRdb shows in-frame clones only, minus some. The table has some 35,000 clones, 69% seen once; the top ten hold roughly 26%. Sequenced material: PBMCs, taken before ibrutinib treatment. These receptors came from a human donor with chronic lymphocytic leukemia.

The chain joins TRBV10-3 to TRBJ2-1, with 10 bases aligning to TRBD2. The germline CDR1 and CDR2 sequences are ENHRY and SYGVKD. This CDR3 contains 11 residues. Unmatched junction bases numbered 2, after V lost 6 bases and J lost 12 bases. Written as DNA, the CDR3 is TGTGCCATCAGAATAGCGGGAGGGCAGTTCTTC. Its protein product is CAIRIAGGQFF.

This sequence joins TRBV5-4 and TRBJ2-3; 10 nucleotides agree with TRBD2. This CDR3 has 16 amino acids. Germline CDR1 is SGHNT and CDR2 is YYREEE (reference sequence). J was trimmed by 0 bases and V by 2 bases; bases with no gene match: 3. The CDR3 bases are TGTGCCAGCAGCTTTAAGACTAGCGGGAGCACAGATACGCAGTATTTT. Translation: CASSFKTSGSTDTQYF. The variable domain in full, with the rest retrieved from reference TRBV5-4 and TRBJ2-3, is ETGVTQSPTHLIKTRGQQVTLRCSSQSGHNTVSWYQQALGQGPQFIFQYYREEENGRGNFPPRFSGLQFPNYSSELNVNALELDDSALYLCASSFKTSGSTDTQYFGPGTRLTVL.

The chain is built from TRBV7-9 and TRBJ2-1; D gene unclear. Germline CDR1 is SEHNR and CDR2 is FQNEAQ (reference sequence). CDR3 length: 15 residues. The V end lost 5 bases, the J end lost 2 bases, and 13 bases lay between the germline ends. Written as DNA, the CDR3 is TGTGCCAGCAGCCCAACCCAGAGCCCCTACAATGAGCAGTTCTTC. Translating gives CASSPTQSPYNEQFF.